This T cell receptor beta chain was found in a study of cytomegalovirus exposure and HLA in healthy donors. Study context: There were about 85 million unique TCRs (from HLA-typed donors) in an early data release.

Overall study results and limits: A later analysis linked a missense DCLRE1C variant to TCR beta V- and J-gene trimming.

The PCR contained 60 Vbeta and 13 Jbeta primers. Original processing notes: An analysis performed later counted about 80 million unique TCR beta chains (roughly 11 million of them shared). Repertoires were generated with immunoSEQ multiplex PCR, while TCRdb's copy carries only in-frame clones and drops some. From that table come the V and J calls and clone size; the DNA was used to work out D and trimming. Here the sample spans around 140,000 clones, 75% to 85% being singletons. In its sample, this clone was seen a few times. Its antigen is undetermined. The source is a female donor in good health and CMV-seropositive. Sequenced material: PBMCs.

The CDR3 loop is CASSSNPGLAGETQYF. The DNA of the CDR3 is TGTGCCAGCAGCTCGAATCCGGGACTAGCGGGGGAGACCCAGTACTTC. The chain has TRBV5-5 and TRBJ2-5, with 13 bases fitting TRBD2. Trimming cost V 3 bases and J 5 bases; bases outside gene matches: 7. Germline V lookup: CDR1 SGHKS, CDR2 YYEKEE (reference sequence). CDR3 length: 16 amino acids.